This T cell receptor (beta chain) emerged from a study of T-cell memory formation after mild COVID-19. Study in general: Largely donor-specific sequence clusters came from two donors.

Between the trimmed V and J ends, which lost 0 bases and 5 bases, there was a span of 16 bases. In germline, CDR1 is SGHTA, CDR2 FQGNSA. This CDR3 is 16 amino acids long. General study findings and limits: Clones shrinking from day 15 to 85 showed even CD4/CD8 mixes; later expanders tilted CD4+. CD8+ contracting clones occupied EMRA, while CD4+ ones occupied mainly CM and EM.

TCRdb used MiXCR to reprocess the 5' RACE reads, holding one entry per CDR3 protein. This table has some 250,000 distinct CDR3 sequences, about a sixth appearing once. About this clonotype itself: Its matching antigen is unknown.

Sequencing was carried out using PBMCs or a T cell subset sorted from them (not recorded which). V and J are TRBV7-2 and TRBJ1-2; perhaps TRBD1 as D (5 bases). The sequence was obtained from a man younger than 35 who had mild COVID-19 (a few samples of this study predate the infection). Cell type and time point are not known. CDR3: CASSLAGQAAEYGYTF. The CDR3 nucleotides are TGTGCCAGCAGCTTAGCGGGGCAGGCCGCAGAATATGGCTACACCTTC. Complete variable domain (other parts from reference TRBV7-2 and TRBJ1-2): GAGVSQSPSNKVTEKGKDVELRCDPISGHTALYWYRQSLGQGLEFLIYFQGNSAPDKSGLPSDRFSAERTGGSVSTLTIQRTQQEDSAVYLCASSLAGQAAEYGYTFGSGTRLTVV.